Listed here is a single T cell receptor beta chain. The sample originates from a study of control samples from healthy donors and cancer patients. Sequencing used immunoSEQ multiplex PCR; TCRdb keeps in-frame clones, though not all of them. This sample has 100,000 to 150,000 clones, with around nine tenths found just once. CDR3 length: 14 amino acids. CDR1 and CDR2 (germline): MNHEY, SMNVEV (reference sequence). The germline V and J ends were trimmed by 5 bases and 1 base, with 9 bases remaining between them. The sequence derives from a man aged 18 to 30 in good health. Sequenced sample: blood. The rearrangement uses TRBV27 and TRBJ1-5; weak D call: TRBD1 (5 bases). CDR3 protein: CASSPRDSNQPQHF. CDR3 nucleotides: TGTGCCAGCAGTCCCCGGGACAGCAATCAGCCCCAGCATTTT.